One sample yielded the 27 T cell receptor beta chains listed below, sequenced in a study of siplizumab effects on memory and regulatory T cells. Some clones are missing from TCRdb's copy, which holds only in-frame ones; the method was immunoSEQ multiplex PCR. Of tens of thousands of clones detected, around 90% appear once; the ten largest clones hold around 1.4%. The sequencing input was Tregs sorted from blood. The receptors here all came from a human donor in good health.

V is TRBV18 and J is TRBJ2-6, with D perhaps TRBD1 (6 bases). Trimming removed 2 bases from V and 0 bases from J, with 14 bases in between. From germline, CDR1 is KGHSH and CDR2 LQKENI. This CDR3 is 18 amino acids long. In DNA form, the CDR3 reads TGTGCCAGCTCACCAGGGGGCAGAACCTTCTCTGGGGCCAACGTCCTGACTTTC. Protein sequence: CASSPGGRTFSGANVLTF.

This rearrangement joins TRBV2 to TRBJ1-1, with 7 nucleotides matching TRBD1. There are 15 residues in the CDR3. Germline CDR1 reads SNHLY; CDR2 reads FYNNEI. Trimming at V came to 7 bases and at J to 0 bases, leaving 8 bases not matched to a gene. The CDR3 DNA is TGTGCCAGCAAATCGGGACAGATTATGAACACTGAAGCTTTCTTT. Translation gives CASKSGQIMNTEAFF. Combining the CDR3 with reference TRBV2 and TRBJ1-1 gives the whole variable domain EPEVTQTPSHQVTQMGQEVILRCVPISNHLYFYWYRQILGQKVEFLVSFYNNEISEKSEIFDDQFSVERPDGSNFTLKIRSTKLEDSAMYFCASKSGQIMNTEAFFGQGTRLTVV.

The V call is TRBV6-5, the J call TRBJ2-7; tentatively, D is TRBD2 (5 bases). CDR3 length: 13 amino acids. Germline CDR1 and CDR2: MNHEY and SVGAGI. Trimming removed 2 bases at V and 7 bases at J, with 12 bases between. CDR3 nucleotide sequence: TGTGCCAGCAGTTACGTCGGCCGGGGTGAGCAGTACTTC. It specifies CASSYVGRGEQYF.

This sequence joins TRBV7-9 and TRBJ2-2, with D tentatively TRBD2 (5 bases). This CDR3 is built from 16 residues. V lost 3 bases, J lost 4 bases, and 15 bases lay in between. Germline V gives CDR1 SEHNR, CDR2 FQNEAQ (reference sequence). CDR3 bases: TGTGCCAGCAGCTTGAATATGGTAGCGACCACCGGGGAGCTGTTTTTT. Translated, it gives CASSLNMVATTGELFF. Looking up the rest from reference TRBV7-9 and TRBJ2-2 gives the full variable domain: DTGVSQNPRHKITKRGQNVTFRCDPISEHNRLYWYRQTLGQGPEFLTYFQNEAQLEKSRLLSDRFSAERPKGSFSTLEIQRTEQGDSAMYLCASSLNMVATTGELFFGEGSRLTVL.

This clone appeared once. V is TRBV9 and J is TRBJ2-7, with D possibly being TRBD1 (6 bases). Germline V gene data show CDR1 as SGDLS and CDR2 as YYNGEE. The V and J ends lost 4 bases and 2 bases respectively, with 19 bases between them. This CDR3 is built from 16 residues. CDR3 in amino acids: CASSPSFGTSTYEQYF. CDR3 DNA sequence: TGTGCCAGCAGCCCCTCCTTCGGGACATCCACCTACGAGCAGTACTTC. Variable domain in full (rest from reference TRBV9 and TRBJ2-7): DSGVTQTPKHLITATGQRVTLRCSPRSGDLSVYWYQQSLDQGLQFLIQYYNGEERAKGNILERFSAQQFPDLHSELNLSSLELGDSALYFCASSPSFGTSTYEQYFGPGTRLTVT.

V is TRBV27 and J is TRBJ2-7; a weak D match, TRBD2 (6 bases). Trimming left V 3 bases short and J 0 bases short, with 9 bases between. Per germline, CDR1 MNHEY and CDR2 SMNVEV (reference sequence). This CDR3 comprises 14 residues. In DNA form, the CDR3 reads TGTGCCAGCAGTTTCTCGGGGGTCTCCTACGAGCAGTACTTC. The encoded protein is CASSFSGVSYEQYF.

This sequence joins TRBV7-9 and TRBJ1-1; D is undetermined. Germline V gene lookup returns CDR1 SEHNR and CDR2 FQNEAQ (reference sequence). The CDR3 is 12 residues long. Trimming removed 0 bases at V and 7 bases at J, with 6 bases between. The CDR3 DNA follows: TGTGCCAGCAGCTTAGCGCTAAATGAAGCTTTCTTT. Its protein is CASSLALNEAFF.

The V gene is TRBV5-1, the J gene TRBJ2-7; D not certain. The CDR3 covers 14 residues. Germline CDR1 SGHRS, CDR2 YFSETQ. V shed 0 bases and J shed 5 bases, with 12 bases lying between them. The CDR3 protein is CASSLGQVMDEQYF. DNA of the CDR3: TGCGCCAGCAGCTTGGGGCAGGTAATGGACGAGCAGTACTTC.

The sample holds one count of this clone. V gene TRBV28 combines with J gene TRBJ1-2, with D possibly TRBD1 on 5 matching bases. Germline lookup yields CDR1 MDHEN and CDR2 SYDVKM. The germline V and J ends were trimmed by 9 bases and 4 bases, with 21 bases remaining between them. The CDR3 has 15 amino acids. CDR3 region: CASLELAGYSYGYTF. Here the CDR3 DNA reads TGTGCCAGTCTCGAATTGGCAGGGTACTCCTATGGCTACACCTTC.

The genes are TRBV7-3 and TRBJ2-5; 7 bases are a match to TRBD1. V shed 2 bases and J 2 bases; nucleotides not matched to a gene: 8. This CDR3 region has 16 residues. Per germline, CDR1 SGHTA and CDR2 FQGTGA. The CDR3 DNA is TGTGCCAGCAGCTTATTTGCAGGGGGTGGGCAAGAGACCCAGTACTTC. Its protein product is CASSLFAGGGQETQYF.

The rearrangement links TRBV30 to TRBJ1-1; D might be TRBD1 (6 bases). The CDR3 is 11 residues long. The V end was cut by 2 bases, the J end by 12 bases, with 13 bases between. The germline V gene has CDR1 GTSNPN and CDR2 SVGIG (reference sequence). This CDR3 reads CAWSFGRGPFF. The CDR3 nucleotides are TGTGCCTGGAGTTTCGGCAGGGGCCCTTTCTTT.

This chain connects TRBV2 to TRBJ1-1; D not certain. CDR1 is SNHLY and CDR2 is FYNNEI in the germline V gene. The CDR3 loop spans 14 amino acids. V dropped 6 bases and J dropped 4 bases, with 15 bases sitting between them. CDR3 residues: CASRTVWAGTEAFF. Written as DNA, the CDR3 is TGTGCCAGCAGGACTGTGTGGGCCGGCACTGAAGCTTTCTTT.

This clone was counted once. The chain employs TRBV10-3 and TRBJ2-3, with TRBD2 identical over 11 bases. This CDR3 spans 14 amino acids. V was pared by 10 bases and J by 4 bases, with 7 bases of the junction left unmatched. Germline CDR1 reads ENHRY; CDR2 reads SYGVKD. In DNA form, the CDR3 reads TGTGCCACCGAGTCTAGCGGGGGGTCAGATACGCAGTATTTT. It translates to CATESSGGSDTQYF.

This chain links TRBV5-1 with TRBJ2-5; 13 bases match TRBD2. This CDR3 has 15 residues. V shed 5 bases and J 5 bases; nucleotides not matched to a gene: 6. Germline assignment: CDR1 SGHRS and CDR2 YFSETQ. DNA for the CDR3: TGCGCCAGCAGACCCGGGACTAGCGGGGCGGAGACCCAGTACTTC. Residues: CASRPGTSGAETQYF.

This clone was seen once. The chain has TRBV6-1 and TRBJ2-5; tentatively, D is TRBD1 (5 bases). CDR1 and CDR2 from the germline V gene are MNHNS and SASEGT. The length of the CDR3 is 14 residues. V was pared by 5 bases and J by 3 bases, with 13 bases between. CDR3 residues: CASSPRTSEETQYF. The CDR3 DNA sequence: TGTGCCAGCAGTCCTAGGACATCAGAAGAGACCCAGTACTTC.

The CDR3 DNA is TGCGCCAGCAGCTTCTCACAGCGGTTGATATCCACTGAAGCTTTCTTT. It yields the protein CASSFSQRLISTEAFF. This rearrangement joins TRBV5-1 to TRBJ1-1, with D unresolved. The V gene lost 2 bases and the J gene lost 4 bases, with 18 bases spanning the gap. This CDR3 spans 16 amino acids. Germline values: CDR1 SGHRS, CDR2 YFSETQ.

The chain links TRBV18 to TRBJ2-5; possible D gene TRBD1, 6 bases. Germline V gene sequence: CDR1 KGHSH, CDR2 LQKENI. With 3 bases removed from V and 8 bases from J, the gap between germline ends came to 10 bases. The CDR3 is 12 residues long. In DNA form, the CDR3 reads TGTGCCAGCTCACCGGGGGCAGAAACCCAGTACTTC. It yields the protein CASSPGAETQYF. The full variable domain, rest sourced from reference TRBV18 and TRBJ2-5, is NAGVMQNPRHLVRRRGQEARLRCSPMKGHSHVYWYRQLPEEGLKFMVYLQKENIIDESGMPKERFSAEFPKEGPSILRIQQVVRGDSAAYFCASSPGAETQYFGPGTRLLVL.

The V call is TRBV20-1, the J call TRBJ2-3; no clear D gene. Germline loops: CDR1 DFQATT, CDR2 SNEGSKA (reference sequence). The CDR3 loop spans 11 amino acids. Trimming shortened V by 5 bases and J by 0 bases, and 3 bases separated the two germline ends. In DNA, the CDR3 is TGCAGTGCTCAGAGCACAGATACGCAGTATTTT. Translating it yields CSAQSTDTQYF.

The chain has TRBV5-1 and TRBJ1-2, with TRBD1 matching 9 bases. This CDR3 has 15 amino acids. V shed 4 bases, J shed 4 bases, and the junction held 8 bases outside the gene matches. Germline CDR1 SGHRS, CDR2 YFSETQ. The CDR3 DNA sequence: TGCGCCAGCAGCCTACGGGACAGGGACTTCTATGGCTACACCTTC. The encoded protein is CASSLRDRDFYGYTF.

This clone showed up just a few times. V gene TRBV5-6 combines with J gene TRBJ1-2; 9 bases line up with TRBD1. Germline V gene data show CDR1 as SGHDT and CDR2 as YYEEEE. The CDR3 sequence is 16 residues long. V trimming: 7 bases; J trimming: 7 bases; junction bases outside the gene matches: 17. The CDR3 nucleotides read TGTGCCAGCGGCGGGGACAGGGACAGTAGATTTGGTGGCTACACCTTC. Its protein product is CASGGDRDSRFGGYTF.

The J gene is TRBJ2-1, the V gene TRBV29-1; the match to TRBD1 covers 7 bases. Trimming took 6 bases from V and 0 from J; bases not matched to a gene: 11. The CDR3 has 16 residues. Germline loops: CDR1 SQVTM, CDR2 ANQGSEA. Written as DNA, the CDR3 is TGCAGCGTAATTAGACAGGGTGGAAGCTCCTACAATGAGCAGTTCTTC. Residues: CSVIRQGGSSYNEQFF.

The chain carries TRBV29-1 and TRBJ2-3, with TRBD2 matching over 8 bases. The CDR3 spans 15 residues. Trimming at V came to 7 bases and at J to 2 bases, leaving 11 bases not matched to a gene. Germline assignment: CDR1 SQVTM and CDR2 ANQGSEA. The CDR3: CSAKRGPQATDTQYF. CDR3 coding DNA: TGCAGCGCCAAGCGGGGGCCCCAAGCCACAGATACGCAGTATTTT.

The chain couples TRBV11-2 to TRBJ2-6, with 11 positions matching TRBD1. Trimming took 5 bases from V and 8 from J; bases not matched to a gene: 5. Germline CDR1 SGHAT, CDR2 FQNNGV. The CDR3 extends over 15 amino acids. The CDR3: CASSPGTGGTNVLTF. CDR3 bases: TGTGCCAGCAGCCCCGGGACAGGGGGAACCAACGTCCTGACTTTC.

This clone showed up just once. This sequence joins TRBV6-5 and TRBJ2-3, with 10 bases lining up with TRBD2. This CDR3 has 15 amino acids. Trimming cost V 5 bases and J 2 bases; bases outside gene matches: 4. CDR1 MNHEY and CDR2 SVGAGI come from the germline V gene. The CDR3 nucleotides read TGTGCCAGCAGTCTTAGCGGGGGGACCACAGATACGCAGTATTTT. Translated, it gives CASSLSGGTTDTQYF.

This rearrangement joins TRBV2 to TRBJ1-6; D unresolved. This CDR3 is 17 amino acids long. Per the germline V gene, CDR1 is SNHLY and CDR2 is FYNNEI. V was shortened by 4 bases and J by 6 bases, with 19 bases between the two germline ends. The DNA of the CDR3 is TGTGCCAGCAGTGTAAGGTGGTTGGCAGCTTCTAATTCACCCCTCCACTTT. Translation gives CASSVRWLAASNSPLHF.

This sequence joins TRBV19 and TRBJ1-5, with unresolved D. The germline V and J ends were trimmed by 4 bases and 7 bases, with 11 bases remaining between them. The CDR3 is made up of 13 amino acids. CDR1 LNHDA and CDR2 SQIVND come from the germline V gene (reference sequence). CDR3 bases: TGTGCCAGTAGTAAAGTGGTAGTGCAGCCCCAGCATTTT. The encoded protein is CASSKVVVQPQHF.

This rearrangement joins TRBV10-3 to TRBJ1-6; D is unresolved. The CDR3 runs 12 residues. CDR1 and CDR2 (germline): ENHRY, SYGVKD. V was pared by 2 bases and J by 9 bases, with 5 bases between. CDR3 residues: CAISEESSPLHF. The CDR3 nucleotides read TGTGCCATCAGTGAGGAGAGTTCACCCCTCCACTTT.